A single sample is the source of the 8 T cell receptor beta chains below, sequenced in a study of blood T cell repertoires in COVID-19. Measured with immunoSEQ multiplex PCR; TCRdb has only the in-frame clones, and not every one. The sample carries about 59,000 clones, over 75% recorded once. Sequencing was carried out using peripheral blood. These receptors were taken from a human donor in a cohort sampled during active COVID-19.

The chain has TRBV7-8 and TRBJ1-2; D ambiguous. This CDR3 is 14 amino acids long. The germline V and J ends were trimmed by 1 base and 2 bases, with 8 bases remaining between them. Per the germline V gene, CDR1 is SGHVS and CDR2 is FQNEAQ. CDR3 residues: CASSLVRGNYGYTF. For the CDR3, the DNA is TGTGCCAGCAGCTTAGTTCGAGGGAACTATGGCTACACCTTC.

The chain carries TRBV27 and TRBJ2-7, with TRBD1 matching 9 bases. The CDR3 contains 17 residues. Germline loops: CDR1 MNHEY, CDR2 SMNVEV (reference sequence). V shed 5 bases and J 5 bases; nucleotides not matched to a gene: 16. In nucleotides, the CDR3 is TGTGCCAGCAGTGTAGGACAGGGGTTTGCGGCCTTCCACGAGCAGTACTTC. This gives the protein CASSVGQGFAAFHEQYF.

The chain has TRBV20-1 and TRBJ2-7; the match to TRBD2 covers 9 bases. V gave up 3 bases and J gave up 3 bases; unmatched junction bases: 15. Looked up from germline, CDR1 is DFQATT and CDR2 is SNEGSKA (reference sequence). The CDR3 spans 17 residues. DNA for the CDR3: TGCAGTGCTAGTGGGGGGCTAGCGGGGACCCGGGGCTACGAGCAGTACTTC. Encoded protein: CSASGGLAGTRGYEQYF.

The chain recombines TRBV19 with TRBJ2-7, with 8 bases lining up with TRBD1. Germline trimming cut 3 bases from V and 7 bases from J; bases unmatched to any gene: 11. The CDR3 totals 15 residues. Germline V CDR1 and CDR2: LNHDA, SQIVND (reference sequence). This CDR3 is CASSIRAGGEGEQYF. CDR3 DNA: TGTGCCAGTAGTATCCGGGCAGGGGGCGAGGGAGAGCAGTACTTC.

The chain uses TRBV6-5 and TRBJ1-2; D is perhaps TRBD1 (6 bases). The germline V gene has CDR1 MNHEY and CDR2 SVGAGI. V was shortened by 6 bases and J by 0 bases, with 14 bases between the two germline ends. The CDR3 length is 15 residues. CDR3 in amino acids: CASRNPGHTNYGYTF. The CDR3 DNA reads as TGTGCCAGCAGAAACCCGGGACACACTAACTATGGCTACACCTTC.

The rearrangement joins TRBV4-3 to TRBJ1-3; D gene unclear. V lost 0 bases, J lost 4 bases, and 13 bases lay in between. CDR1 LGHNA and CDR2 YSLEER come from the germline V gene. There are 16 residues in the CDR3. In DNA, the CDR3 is TGCGCCAGCAGCCAAGATCTAACAGCTCTCGGAAACACCATATATTTT. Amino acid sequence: CASSQDLTALGNTIYF.

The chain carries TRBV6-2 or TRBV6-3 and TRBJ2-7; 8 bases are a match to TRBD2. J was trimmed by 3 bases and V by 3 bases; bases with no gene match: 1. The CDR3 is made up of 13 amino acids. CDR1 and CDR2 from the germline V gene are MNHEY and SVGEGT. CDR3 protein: CASSYRGGYEQYF. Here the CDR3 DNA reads TGTGCCAGCAGTTATCGGGGGGGCTACGAGCAGTACTTC.

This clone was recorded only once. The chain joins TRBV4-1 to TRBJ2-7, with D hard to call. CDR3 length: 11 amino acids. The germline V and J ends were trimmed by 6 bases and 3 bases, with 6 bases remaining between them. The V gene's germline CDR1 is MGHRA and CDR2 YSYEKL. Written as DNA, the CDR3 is TGCGCCAGCAGTCCCGGCTACGAGCAGTACTTC. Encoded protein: CASSPGYEQYF.